The sample holds a few counts of the clone carrying this T cell receptor beta chain. Only patients with spare fresh-frozen tumor and over two years of follow-up were included. PBMC sampling occurred before vaccination, two weeks after the third dose, and at progression. The data were taken from a study of glioma-infiltrating T cells after dendritic cell vaccination. The CDR3 is 13 amino acids. V was pared by 6 bases and J by 8 bases, with 9 bases of the junction left unmatched. Looked up from germline, CDR1 is SNHLY and CDR2 is FYNNEI. Repertoires were generated with immunoSEQ multiplex PCR, while TCRdb's copy carries only in-frame clones and drops some. Among about 100,000 clones listed, 79% were seen once.

Sequencing was performed on blood, taken before dendritic cell vaccination. The rearrangement links TRBV2 to TRBJ1-2; 7 nucleotides line up with TRBD1. This clonotype originated in a human donor with glioblastoma. The CDR3 here is CASRGDSSGGYTF. Here the CDR3 DNA reads TGTGCCAGCAGGGGGGACAGCTCGGGCGGCTACACCTTC.